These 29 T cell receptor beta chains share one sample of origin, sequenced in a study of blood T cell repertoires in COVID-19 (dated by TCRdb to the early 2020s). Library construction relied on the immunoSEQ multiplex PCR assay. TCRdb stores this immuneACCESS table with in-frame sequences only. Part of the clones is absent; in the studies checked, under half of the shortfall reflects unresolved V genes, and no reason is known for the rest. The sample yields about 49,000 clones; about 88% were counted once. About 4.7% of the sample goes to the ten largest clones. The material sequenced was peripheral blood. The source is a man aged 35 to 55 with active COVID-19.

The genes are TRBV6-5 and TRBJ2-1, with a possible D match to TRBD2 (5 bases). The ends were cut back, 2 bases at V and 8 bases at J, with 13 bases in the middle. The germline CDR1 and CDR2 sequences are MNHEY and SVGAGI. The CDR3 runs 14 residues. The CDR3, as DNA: TGTGCCAGCAGTTACCTCACCGGGGTTCATGAGCAGTTCTTC. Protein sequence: CASSYLTGVHEQFF.

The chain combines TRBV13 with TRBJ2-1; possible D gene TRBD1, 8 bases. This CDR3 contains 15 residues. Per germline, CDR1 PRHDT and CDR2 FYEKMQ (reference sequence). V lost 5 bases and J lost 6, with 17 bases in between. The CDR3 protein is CASSPGGGSTNEQFF. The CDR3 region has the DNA TGTGCCAGCAGCCCAGGGGGCGGGAGTACCAATGAGCAGTTCTTC.

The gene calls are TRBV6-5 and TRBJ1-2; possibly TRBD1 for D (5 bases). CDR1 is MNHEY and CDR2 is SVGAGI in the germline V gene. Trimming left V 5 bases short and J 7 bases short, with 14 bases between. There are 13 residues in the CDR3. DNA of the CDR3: TGTGCCAGCAGTCTCGGGGGGAAACGTGGCTACACCTTC. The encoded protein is CASSLGGKRGYTF.

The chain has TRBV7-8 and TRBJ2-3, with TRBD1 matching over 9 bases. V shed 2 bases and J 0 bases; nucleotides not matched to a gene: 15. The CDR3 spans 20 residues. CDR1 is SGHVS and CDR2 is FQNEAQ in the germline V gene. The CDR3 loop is CASSLLAGFGQGPSTDTQYF. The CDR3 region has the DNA TGTGCCAGCAGCTTATTGGCGGGTTTTGGACAGGGGCCCAGCACAGATACGCAGTATTTT.

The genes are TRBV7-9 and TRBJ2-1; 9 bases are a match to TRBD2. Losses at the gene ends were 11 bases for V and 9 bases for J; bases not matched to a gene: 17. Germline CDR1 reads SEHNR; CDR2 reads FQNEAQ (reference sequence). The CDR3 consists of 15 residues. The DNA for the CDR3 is TGTGCCGTCGTGCGCGGGAGGGCCGAGGTTCGTGAGCAGTTCTTC. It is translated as CAVVRGRAEVREQFF. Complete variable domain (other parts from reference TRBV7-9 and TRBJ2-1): DTGVSQNPRHKITKRGQNVTFRCDPISEHNRLYWYRQTLGQGPEFLTYFQNEAQLEKSRLLSDRFSAERPKGSFSTLEIQRTEQGDSAMYLCAVVRGRAEVREQFFGPGTRLTVL.

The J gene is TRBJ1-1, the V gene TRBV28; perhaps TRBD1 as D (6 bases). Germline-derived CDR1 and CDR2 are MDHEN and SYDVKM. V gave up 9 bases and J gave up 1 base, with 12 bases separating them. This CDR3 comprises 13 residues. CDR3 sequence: CASTGSWNTEAFF. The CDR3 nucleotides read TGTGCCAGTACAGGGAGCTGGAACACTGAAGCTTTCTTT.

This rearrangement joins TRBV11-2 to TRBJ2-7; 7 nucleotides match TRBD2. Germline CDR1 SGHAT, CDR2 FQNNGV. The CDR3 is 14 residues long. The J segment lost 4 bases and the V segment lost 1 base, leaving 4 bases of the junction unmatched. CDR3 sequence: CASSLGAGEYEQYF. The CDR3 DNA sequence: TGTGCCAGCAGCTTAGGGGCGGGAGAATACGAGCAGTACTTC.

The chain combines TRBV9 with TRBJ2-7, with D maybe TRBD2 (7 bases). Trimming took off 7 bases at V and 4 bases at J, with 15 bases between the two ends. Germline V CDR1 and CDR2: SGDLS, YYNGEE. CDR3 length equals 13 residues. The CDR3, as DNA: TGTGCCAGCGGGGGCGGGAGAGGGTACGAGCAGTACTTC. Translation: CASGGGRGYEQYF.

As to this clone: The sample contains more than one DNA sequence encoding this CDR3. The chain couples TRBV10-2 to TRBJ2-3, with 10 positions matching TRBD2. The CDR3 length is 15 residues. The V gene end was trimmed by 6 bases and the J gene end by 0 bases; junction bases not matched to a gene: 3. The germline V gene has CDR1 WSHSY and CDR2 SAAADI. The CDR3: CASRLTSGSTDTQYF. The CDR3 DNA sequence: TGCGCCAGCAGGCTGACTAGCGGGAGCACAGATACGCAGTATTTT.

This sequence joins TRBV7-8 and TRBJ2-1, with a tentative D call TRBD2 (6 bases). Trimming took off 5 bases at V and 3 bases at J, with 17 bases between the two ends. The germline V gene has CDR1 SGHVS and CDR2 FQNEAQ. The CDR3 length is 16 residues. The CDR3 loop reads CASSRYRDSYYNEQFF. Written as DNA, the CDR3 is TGTGCCAGCAGCCGGTACCGGGACTCCTACTACAATGAGCAGTTCTTC.

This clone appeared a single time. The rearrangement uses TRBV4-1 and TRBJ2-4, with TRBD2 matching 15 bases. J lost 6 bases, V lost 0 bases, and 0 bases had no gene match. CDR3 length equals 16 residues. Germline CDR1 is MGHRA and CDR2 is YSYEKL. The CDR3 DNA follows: TGCGCCAGCAGCCAAGAGGGACTAGCGGGAGGAAACATTCAGTACTTC. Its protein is CASSQEGLAGGNIQYF.

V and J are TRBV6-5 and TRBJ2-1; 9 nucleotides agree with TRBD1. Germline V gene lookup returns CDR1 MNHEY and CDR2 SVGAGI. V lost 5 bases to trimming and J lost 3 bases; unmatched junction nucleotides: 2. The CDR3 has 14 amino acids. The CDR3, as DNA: TGTGCCAGCAGTCGGGACAGGGTCTACAATGAGCAGTTCTTC. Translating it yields CASSRDRVYNEQFF.

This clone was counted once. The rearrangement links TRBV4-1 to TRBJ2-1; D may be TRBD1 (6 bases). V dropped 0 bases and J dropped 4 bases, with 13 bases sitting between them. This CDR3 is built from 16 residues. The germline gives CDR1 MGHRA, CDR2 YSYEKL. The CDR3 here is CASSQDPDSLYNEQFF. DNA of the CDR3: TGCGCCAGCAGCCAAGATCCGGACAGCTTATACAATGAGCAGTTCTTC.

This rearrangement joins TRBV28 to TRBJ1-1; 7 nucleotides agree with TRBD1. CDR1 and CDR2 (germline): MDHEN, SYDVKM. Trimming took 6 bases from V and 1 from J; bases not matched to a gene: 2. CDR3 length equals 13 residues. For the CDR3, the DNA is TGTGCCAGCAGGTGGACAGGGAACACTGAAGCTTTCTTT. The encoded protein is CASRWTGNTEAFF.

The CDR3 is CASSPPTGSSSNEQFF. CDR3 DNA: TGTGCCAGCAGTCCCCCAACCGGGAGTAGCAGCAATGAGCAGTTCTTC. V usage is TRBV28 and J usage is TRBJ2-1; tentatively, D is TRBD2 (6 bases). The CDR3 runs 16 residues. Germline CDR1 MDHEN, CDR2 SYDVKM. Trimming took 5 bases from V and 6 from J, leaving 20 bases between them.

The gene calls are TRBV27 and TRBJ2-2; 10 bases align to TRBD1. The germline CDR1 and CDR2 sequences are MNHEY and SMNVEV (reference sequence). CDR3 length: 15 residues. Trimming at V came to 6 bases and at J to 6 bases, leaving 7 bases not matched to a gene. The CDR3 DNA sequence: TGTGCCAGCAGAGGGACAGGGGTTCTGTCCGGGGAGCTGTTTTTT. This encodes CASRGTGVLSGELFF.

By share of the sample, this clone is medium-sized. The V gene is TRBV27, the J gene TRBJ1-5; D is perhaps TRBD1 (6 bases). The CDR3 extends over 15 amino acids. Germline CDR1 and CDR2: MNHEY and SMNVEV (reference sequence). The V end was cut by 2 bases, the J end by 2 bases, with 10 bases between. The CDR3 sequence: CASSLISGGNQPQHF. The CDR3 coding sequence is TGTGCCAGCAGTTTAATCTCAGGGGGCAATCAGCCCCAGCATTTT.

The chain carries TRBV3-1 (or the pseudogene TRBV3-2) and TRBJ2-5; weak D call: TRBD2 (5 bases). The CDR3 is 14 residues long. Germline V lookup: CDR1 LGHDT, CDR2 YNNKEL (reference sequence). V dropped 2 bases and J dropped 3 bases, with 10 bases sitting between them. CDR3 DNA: TGTGCCAGCAGCCAACTCACGGGAAAAGAGACCCAGTACTTC. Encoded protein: CASSQLTGKETQYF.

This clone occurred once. The CDR3 DNA reads TGTGCCACCAGTGACCCGGGACAGGGACGAGAAAAACTGTTTTTT. It is translated as CATSDPGQGREKLFF. The chain links TRBV24-1 to TRBJ1-4, with 9 nucleotides matching TRBD1. V shed 4 bases, J shed 8 bases, and the junction held 7 bases outside the gene matches. The CDR3 is 15 amino acids. Germline V CDR1 and CDR2: KGHDR, SFDVKD.

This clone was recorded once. CDR3: CASSPQGARLQETQYF. For the CDR3, the DNA is TGTGCCAGCTCACCACAAGGGGCTAGATTACAAGAGACCCAGTACTTC. The chain recombines TRBV18 with TRBJ2-5, with D possibly matching TRBD1 (5 bases). The CDR3 runs 16 residues. The ends were cut back, 1 base at V and 2 bases at J, with 14 bases in the middle. CDR1 is KGHSH, CDR2 LQKENI, per germline.

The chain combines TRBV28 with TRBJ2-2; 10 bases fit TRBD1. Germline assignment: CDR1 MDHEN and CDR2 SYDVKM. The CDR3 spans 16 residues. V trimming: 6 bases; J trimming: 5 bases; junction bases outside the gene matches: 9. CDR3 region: CASSLGGTGETGELFF. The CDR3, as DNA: TGTGCCAGCAGCTTGGGGGGGACAGGGGAGACCGGGGAGCTGTTTTTT.

The CDR3 region is CASSRDRPYEQYF. The CDR3 DNA reads TGTGCCAGCAGCAGGGACAGACCCTACGAGCAGTACTTC. The chain is built from TRBV7-2 and TRBJ2-7; 7 bases are a match to TRBD1. Germline V gene lookup returns CDR1 SGHTA and CDR2 FQGNSA. J was trimmed by 2 bases and V by 5 bases; bases with no gene match: 3. This CDR3 contains 13 residues.

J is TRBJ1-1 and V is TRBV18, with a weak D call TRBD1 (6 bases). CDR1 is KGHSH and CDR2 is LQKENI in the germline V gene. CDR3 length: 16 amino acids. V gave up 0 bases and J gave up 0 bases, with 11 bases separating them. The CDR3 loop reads CASSPPQGTMNTEAFF. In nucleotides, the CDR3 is TGTGCCAGCTCACCACCACAGGGAACTATGAACACTGAAGCTTTCTTT.

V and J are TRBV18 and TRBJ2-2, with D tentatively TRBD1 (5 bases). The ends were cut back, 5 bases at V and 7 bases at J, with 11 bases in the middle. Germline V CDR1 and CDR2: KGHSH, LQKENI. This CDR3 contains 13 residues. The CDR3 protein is CASSVDRGGELFF. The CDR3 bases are TGTGCCAGCTCAGTTGACAGAGGCGGGGAGCTGTTTTTT.

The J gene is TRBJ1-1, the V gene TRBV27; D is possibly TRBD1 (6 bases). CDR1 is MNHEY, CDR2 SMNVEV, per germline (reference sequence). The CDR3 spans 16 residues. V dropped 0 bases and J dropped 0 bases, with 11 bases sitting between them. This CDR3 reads CASSLSTGTVNTEAFF. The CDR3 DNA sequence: TGTGCCAGCAGTTTATCTACAGGGACGGTGAACACTGAAGCTTTCTTT.

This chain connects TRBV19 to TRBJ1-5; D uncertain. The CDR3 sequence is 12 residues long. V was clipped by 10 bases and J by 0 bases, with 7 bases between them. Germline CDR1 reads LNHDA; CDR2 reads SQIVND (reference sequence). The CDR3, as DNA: TGTGCCACCTCTTATAGCAATCAGCCCCAGCATTTT. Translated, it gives CATSYSNQPQHF.

The CDR3 DNA is TGCGCCAGCAGCTTGCGACTAGCGGGGAACGGCGAGCAGTACTTC. This encodes CASSLRLAGNGEQYF. The chain couples TRBV5-1 to TRBJ2-7; 11 nucleotides align to TRBD2. CDR1 and CDR2 from the germline V gene are SGHRS and YFSETQ. The length of the CDR3 is 15 residues. Trimming cost V 1 base and J 6 bases; bases outside gene matches: 6.

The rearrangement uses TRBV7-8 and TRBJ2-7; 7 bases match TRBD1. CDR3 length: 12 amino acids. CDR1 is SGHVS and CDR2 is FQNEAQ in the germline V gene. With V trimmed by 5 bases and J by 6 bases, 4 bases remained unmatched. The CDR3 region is CASSPTGREQYF. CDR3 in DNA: TGTGCCAGCAGCCCGACAGGGCGCGAGCAGTACTTC.

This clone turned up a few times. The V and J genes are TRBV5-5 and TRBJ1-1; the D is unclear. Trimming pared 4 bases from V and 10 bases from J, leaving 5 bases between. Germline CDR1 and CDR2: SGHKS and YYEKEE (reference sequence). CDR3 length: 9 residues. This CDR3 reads CASSPGAFF. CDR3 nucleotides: TGTGCCAGCAGCCCAGGAGCTTTCTTT.